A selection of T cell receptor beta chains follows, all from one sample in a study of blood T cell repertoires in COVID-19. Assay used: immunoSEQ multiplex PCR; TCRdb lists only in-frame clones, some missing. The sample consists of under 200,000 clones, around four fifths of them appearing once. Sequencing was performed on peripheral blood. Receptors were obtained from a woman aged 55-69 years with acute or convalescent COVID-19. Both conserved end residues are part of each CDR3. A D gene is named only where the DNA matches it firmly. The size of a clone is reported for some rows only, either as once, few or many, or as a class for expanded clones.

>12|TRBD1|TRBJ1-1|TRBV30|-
CAGRQGNTEAFF
TGTGCCGGCAGACAGGGGAACACTGAAGCTTTCTTT
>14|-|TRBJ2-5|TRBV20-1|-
CSASKGGAGETQYF
TGCAGTGCTAGTAAGGGGGGGGCGGGCGAGACCCAGTACTTC
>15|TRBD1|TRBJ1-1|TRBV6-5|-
CASRLTGGGGTEAFF
TGTGCCAGCAGACTAACAGGGGGCGGTGGCACTGAAGCTTTCTTT
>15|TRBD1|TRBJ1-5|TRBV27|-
CASSLMGQSNQPQHF
TGTGCCAGCAGTTTAATGGGACAGTCAAATCAGCCCCAGCATTTT
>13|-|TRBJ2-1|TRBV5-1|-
CASSDGHLNEQFF
TGCGCCAGCAGCGACGGACATTTAAATGAGCAGTTCTTC
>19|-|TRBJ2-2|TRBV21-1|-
CASSKGRSWPPEGTGELFF
TGTGCCAGCAGCAAAGGGAGGAGTTGGCCCCCGGAGGGCACCGGGGAGCTGTTTTTT
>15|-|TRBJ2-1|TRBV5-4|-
CASSLGRAPGNEQFF
TGTGCCAGCAGCTTGGGCAGGGCCCCCGGCAATGAGCAGTTCTTC
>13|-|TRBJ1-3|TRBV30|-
CAWTGLSGNTIYF
TGTGCCTGGACTGGGCTCTCTGGAAACACCATATATTTT
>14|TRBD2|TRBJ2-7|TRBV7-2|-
CASSISGGADEQYF
TGTGCCAGCAGCATTAGCGGGGGGGCCGATGAGCAGTACTTC
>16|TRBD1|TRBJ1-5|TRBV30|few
CAWSPGTGASNQPQHF
TGTGCCTGGAGTCCCGGGACAGGGGCTAGCAATCAGCCCCAGCATTTT
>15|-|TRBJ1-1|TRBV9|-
CASSVDRGVGTEAFF
TGTGCCAGCAGCGTAGATCGGGGGGTAGGCACTGAAGCTTTCTTT
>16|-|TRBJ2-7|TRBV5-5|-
CASSLGSRGLRGEQYF
TGTGCCAGCAGCTTGGGGTCCAGGGGTCTCCGGGGCGAGCAGTACTTC
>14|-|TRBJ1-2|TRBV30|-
CAWSVQISVGGYTF
TGTGCCTGGAGTGTACAGATATCGGTGGGTGGCTACACCTTC
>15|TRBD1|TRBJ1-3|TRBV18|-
CASSRGQGPGNTIYF
TGTGCCAGCTCACGGGGACAGGGACCTGGAAACACCATATATTTT
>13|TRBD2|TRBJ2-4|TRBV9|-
CASRREGQNIQYF
TGTGCCAGCAGGCGGGAGGGGCAAAACATTCAGTACTTC
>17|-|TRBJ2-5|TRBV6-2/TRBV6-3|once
CASSYSRLGRGQETQYF
TGTGCCAGCAGTTACTCCCGACTAGGAAGGGGCCAAGAGACCCAGTACTTC
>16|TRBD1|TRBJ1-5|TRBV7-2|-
CASSLVGSAGGQPQHF
TGTGCCAGCAGCTTAGTAGGCTCGGCAGGGGGGCAGCCCCAGCATTTT
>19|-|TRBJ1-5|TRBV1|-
CTSSAREGLLFLANQPQHF
TGCACCAGCAGCGCCCGGGAGGGACTGCTTTTTCTGGCCAATCAGCCCCAGCATTTT
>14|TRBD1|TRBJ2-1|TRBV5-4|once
CASSFKGAGNEQFF
TGTGCCAGCAGCTTCAAGGGGGCAGGGAATGAGCAGTTCTTC
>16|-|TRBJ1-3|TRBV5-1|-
CASSLAGVASGNTIYF
TGCGCCAGCAGCTTGGCGGGGGTGGCCTCTGGAAACACCATATATTTT
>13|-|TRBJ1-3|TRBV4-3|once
CASSGQNLNTIYF
TGCGCCAGCAGTGGACAGAATTTAAACACCATATATTTT
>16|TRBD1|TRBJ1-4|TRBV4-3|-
CASSQDLIRGYEKLFF
TGCGCCAGCAGCCAAGATCTTATCAGGGGGTATGAAAAACTGTTTTTT
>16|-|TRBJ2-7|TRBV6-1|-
CASSEAHSGGPYEQYF
TGTGCCAGCAGTGAAGCCCATTCCGGGGGTCCCTACGAGCAGTACTTC
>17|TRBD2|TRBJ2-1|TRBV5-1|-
CASSFSGGPPSYNEQFF
TGCGCCAGCAGCTTCAGCGGGGGCCCGCCCTCCTACAATGAGCAGTTCTTC
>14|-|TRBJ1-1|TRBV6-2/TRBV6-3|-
CASSYQDRNTEAFF
TGTGCCAGCAGTTACCAGGACAGGAACACTGAAGCTTTCTTT
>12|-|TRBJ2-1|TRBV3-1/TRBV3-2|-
CASSQSYNEQFF
TGTGCCAGCAGCCAATCGTACAATGAGCAGTTCTTC
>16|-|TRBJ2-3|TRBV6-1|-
CASSDGGGVQADTQYF
TGTGCCAGCAGTGATGGAGGAGGGGTGCAGGCAGATACGCAGTATTTT
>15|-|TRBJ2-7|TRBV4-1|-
CASSQASDRYYEQYF
TGCGCCAGCAGCCAAGCTTCTGACAGGTACTACGAGCAGTACTTC
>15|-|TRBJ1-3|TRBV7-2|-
CASSLGGISGNTIYF
TGTGCCAGCAGCTTAGGCGGAATCTCTGGAAACACCATATATTTT
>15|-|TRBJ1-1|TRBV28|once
CASSLKVQRNTEAFF
TGTGCCAGCAGTTTAAAGGTCCAGCGGAACACTGAAGCTTTCTTT
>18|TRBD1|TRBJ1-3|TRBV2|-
CASSHTTIDRGLGNTIYF
TGTGCCAGCAGTCACACTACCATCGACAGGGGGCTCGGAAACACCATATATTTT
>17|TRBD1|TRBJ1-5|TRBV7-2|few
CASSLVGTGVTNQPQHF
TGTGCCAGCAGCCTCGTCGGGACAGGGGTTACCAATCAGCCCCAGCATTTT
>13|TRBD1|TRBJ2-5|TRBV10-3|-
CAAQGANQETQYF
TGTGCAGCCCAGGGGGCAAATCAAGAGACCCAGTACTTC
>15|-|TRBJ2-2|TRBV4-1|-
CASSQGQATPGELFF
TGCGCCAGCAGCCAAGGGCAGGCCACCCCCGGGGAGCTGTTTTTT
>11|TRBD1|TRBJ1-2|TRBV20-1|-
CSARRDSGYTF
TGCAGTGCTAGGAGGGACAGCGGCTACACCTTC
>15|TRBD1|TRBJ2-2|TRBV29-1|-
CSVADRGWDTGELFF
TGCAGCGTTGCTGACAGGGGGTGGGACACCGGGGAGCTGTTTTTT
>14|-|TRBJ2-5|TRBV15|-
CATSRGGRQETQYF
TGTGCCACCAGCAGAGGGGGGCGGCAAGAGACCCAGTACTTC
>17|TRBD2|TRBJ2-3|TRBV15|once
CATSRDRAGGGTDTQYF
TGTGCCACCAGCAGAGATCGGGCGGGGGGCGGCACAGATACGCAGTATTTT
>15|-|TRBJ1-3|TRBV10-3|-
CAISGPSTVGNTIYF
TGTGCCATCAGTGGGCCTTCGACAGTTGGAAACACCATATATTTT
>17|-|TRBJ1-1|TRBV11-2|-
CASSLLRGGDMNTEAFF
TGTGCCAGCAGCTTATTGAGAGGGGGGGATATGAACACTGAAGCTTTCTTT
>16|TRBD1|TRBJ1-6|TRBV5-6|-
CASSLVEDRGRSPLHF
TGTGCCAGCAGCTTGGTGGAGGACAGGGGTCGATCACCCCTCCACTTT
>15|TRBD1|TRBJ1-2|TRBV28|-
CASSGQGPPAVGYTF
TGTGCCAGCAGTGGACAGGGGCCGCCAGCTGTTGGCTACACCTTC
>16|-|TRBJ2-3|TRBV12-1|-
CASSSPRTSSFHTQYF
TGTGCCAGCAGCTCCCCTAGGACTAGCTCATTTCATACGCAGTATTTT
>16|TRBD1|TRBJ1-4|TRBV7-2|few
CASSSAPGQVAEKLFF
TGTGCCAGCAGCTCTGCGCCGGGACAGGTGGCTGAAAAACTGTTTTTT
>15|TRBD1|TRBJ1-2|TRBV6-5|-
CASSYLPGQALGYTF
TGTGCCAGCAGTTACCTGCCGGGACAGGCCCTAGGCTACACCTTC
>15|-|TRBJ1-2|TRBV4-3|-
CASSQAEQPVYGYTF
TGCGCCAGCAGCCAAGCTGAACAGCCTGTCTATGGCTACACCTTC
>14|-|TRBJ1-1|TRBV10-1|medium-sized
CASSESNRATEAFF
TGCGCCAGCAGTGAGTCTAACAGGGCAACTGAAGCTTTCTTT
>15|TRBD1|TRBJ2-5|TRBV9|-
CASSPRTGEQETQYF
TGTGCCAGCAGCCCACGGACAGGGGAACAAGAGACCCAGTACTTC
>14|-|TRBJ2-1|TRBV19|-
CASRAYHGVSEQFF
TGTGCCAGTAGAGCCTATCACGGGGTGTCTGAGCAGTTCTTC
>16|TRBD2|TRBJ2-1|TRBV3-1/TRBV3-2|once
CASSPDLAGGRNEQFF
TGTGCCAGCAGCCCAGACCTAGCGGGGGGGCGCAATGAGCAGTTCTTC
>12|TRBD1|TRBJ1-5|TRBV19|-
CASRQGNQPQHF
TGTGCCAGTAGACAGGGGAATCAGCCCCAGCATTTT
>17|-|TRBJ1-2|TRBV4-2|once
CASSQDSWTIDFYGYTF
TGTGCCAGCAGCCAAGACTCGTGGACAATCGATTTCTATGGCTACACCTTC
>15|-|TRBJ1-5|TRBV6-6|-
CASSYAGRVGQPQHF
TGTGCCAGCAGTTACGCAGGGAGGGTGGGTCAGCCCCAGCATTTT